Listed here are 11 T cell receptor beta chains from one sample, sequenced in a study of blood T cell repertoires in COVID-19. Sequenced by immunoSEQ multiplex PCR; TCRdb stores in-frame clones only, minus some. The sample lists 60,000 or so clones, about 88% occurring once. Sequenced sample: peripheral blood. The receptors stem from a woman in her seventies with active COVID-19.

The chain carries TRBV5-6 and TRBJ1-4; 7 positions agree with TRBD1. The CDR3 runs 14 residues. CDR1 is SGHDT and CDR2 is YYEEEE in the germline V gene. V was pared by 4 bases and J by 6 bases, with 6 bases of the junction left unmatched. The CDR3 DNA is TGTGCCAGCAGCCGAGACAGGGATGATGAAAAACTGTTTTTT. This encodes CASSRDRDDEKLFF.

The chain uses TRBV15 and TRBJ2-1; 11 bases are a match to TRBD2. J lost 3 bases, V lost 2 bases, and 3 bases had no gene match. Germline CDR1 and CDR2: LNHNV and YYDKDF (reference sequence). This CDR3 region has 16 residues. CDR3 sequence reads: CATSRQTSGGYNEQFF. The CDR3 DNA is TGTGCCACCAGCAGACAAACTAGCGGGGGCTACAATGAGCAGTTCTTC.

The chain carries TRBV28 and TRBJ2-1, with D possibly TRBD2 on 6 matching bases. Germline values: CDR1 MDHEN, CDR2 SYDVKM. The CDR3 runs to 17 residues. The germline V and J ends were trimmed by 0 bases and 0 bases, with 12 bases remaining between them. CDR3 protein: CASSLWSWRDSYNEQFF. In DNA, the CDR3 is TGTGCCAGCAGTTTATGGTCCTGGCGGGACTCCTACAATGAGCAGTTCTTC.

This CDR3 reads CASSLFGGESDTQYF. For the CDR3, the DNA is TGTGCCAGCAGCTTATTTGGAGGGGAGTCAGATACGCAGTATTTT. This chain links TRBV7-3 with TRBJ2-3; D is possibly TRBD2 (6 bases). Germline CDR1 and CDR2: SGHTA and FQGTGA. This CDR3 is 15 amino acids long. Trimming shortened V by 2 bases and J by 4 bases, and 13 bases separated the two germline ends.

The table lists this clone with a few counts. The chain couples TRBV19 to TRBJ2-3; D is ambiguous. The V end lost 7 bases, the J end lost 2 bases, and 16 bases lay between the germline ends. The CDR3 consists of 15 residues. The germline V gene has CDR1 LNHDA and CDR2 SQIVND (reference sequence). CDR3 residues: CASTQTPTLTDTQYF. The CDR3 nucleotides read TGTGCCAGTACCCAAACTCCAACCCTCACAGATACGCAGTATTTT.

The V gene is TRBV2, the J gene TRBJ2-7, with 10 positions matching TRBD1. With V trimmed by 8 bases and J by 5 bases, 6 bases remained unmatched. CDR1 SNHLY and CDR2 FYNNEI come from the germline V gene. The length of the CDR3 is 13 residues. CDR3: CASFRDRGNEQYF. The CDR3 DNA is TGTGCCAGCTTCCGGGACAGGGGTAACGAGCAGTACTTC.

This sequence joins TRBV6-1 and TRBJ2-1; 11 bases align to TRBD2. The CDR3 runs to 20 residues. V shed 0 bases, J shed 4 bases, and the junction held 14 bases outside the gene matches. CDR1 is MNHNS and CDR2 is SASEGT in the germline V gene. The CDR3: CASSEALLVTSGSWYNEQFF. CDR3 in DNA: TGTGCCAGCAGTGAAGCGCTTCTTGTAACTAGCGGGAGTTGGTACAATGAGCAGTTCTTC.

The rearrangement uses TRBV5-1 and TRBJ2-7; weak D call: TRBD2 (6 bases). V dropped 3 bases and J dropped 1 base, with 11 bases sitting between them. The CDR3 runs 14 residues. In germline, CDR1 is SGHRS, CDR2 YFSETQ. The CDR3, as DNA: TGCGCCAGCAGCTACCGGGACTTGTCCTACGAGCAGTACTTC. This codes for CASSYRDLSYEQYF.

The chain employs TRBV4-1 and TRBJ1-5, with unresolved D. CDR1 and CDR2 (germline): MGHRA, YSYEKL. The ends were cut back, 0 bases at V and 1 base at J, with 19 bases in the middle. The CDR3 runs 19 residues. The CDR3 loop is CASSQENSRVRGSNQPQHF. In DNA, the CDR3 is TGCGCCAGCAGCCAAGAAAACTCGAGGGTCCGAGGCAGCAATCAGCCCCAGCATTTT.

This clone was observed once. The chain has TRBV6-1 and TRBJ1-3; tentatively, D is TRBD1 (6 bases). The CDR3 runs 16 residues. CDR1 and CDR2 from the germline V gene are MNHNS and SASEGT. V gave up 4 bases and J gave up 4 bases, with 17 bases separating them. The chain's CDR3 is CASSASADSGGNTIYF. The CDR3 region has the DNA TGTGCCAGCAGTGCATCCGCGGACAGTGGAGGAAACACCATATATTTT.

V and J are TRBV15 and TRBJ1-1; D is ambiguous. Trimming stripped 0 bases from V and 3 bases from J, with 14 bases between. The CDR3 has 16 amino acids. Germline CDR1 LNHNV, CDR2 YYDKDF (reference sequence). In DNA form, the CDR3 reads TGTGCCACCAGCAGAGATTTAGGACTGCGATACACTGAAGCTTTCTTT. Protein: CATSRDLGLRYTEAFF.